The present TCR beta chain was sequenced within a study of siplizumab effects on memory and regulatory T cells. Whole-study findings and limits: A naive or memory phenotype could not be assigned to roughly 75-96% of the proliferating CD4+ or CD8+ clones. Versus under 35% in controls, the mappable alloreactive CD4+ clones averaged about 63% Treg-derived with siplizumab. Siplizumab brought about a significant reduction in alloreactive sequences traceable to unstimulated CD4+ memory cells.

Details on this clone: Its target is not known.

This CDR3 is 16 amino acids long. J lost 4 bases, V lost 1 base, and 5 bases had no gene match. The V gene's germline CDR1 is MDHEN and CDR2 SYDVKM. TCRdb's table, derived via immunoSEQ multiplex PCR, lists solely in-frame clones and lacks some. The sample carries 97,000 or so clones, around nine tenths recorded once. This rearrangement joins TRBV28 to TRBJ1-5; 9 bases match TRBD1. The sequencing input was CD4+ T cells sorted from blood. This clonotype was sampled from a human donor in good health. The CDR3 sequence: CASSLFWDRDNQPQHF. The CDR3 DNA reads TGTGCCAGCAGTTTATTTTGGGACAGGGATAATCAGCCCCAGCATTTT.